This TCR beta chain was sequenced during a study of T cell responses to AZD1222 COVID-19 vaccine. Study-wide results and caveats: Just a handful of AZD1222 recipients tested seropositive at baseline. Reports indicate that nearly half of spike-specific TCRs are directed at unmutated variant regions.

This clone was seen just once. Antigen specificity is unknown. The method was immunoSEQ multiplex PCR; TCRdb's version includes in-frame clones alone and lacks a portion of them. In the table there are approximately 120,000 clones, around 87% of which are singletons. V gave up 5 bases and J gave up 0 bases, with 8 bases separating them. Looked up from germline, CDR1 is LGHDT and CDR2 is YNNKEL (reference sequence). CDR3 length equals 13 residues. V gene TRBV3-1 (or the pseudogene TRBV3-2) combines with J gene TRBJ2-7, with D tentatively TRBD1 (6 bases). The sequencing used peripheral blood, collected on day 0 of AZD1222 vaccination. This TCR derives from an adult in good health. The CDR3 spells CASSGDISYEQYF. Written as DNA, the CDR3 is TGTGCCAGCAGCGGGGACATCTCCTACGAGCAGTACTTC.